The 29 T cell receptor beta chains below come from one sample, sequenced in a study of cytomegalovirus exposure and HLA in healthy donors. TCRdb keeps only in-frame clones here, not all; method: immunoSEQ multiplex PCR. This sample has about 140,000 clones, with 80% to 90% found just once. Material: PBMCs. The source of these receptors is a woman in her 30s in good health and CMV-seronegative.

The CDR3 bases are TGTGCCAGCAGTTTATCCCCAGGGGTGGGTGTCTATGGCTACACCTTC. Translated: CASSLSPGVGVYGYTF. V usage is TRBV28 and J usage is TRBJ1-2; possible D gene TRBD1, 6 bases. The V gene lost 1 base and the J gene lost 4 bases, with 16 bases spanning the gap. CDR3 length: 16 amino acids. Germline V gene sequence: CDR1 MDHEN, CDR2 SYDVKM.

This CDR3 reads CASSRADQETQYF. The DNA of the CDR3 is TGTGCCAGCAGCCGAGCGGACCAAGAGACCCAGTACTTC. The chain joins TRBV9 to TRBJ2-5; weak D call: TRBD2 (5 bases). This CDR3 is built from 13 residues. Between the trimmed V and J ends, which lost 4 bases and 0 bases, there was a span of 7 bases. Germline loops: CDR1 SGDLS, CDR2 YYNGEE. The full variable domain, its missing parts supplied by reference TRBV9 and TRBJ2-5, is DSGVTQTPKHLITATGQRVTLRCSPRSGDLSVYWYQQSLDQGLQFLIQYYNGEERAKGNILERFSAQQFPDLHSELNLSSLELGDSALYFCASSRADQETQYFGPGTRLLVL.

The CDR3 DNA reads TGTGCCAGCAGCATAGGACAGGGGGGGAATGAAAAACTGTTTTTT. Protein sequence: CASSIGQGGNEKLFF. This rearrangement joins TRBV5-4 to TRBJ1-4, with 10 bases identical to TRBD1. This CDR3 spans 15 amino acids. J was trimmed by 5 bases and V by 4 bases; bases with no gene match: 5. The germline gives CDR1 SGHNT, CDR2 YYREEE (reference sequence).

The V and J genes are TRBV27 and TRBJ2-1, with D tentatively TRBD2 (6 bases). The ends were cut back, 7 bases at V and 4 bases at J, with 17 bases in the middle. CDR1 is MNHEY and CDR2 is SMNVEV in the germline V gene (reference sequence). The CDR3 totals 15 residues. As DNA, the CDR3 is TGTGCCAGCATGACTCCCCGGGGAGGATACAATGAGCAGTTCTTC. Its protein product is CASMTPRGGYNEQFF.

This chain connects TRBV7-6 to TRBJ1-2; D remains ambiguous. The germline V and J ends were trimmed by 5 bases and 4 bases, with 17 bases remaining between them. CDR3 size: 15 residues. Germline CDR1 SGHVS, CDR2 FNYEAQ. The chain's CDR3 is CASSPLGGEGYGYTF. For the CDR3, the DNA is TGTGCCAGCAGCCCCTTGGGAGGAGAGGGCTATGGCTACACCTTC.

J is TRBJ1-2 and V is TRBV7-9, with 7 nucleotides matching TRBD1. Germline V gives CDR1 SEHNR, CDR2 FQNEAQ (reference sequence). V dropped 5 bases and J dropped 4; count of bases not matched to a gene: 13. The CDR3 contains 16 residues. The CDR3 DNA reads as TGTGCCAGCAGCCTGAGCCGAGGGACAGAGGCCTATGGCTACACCTTC. This translates into CASSLSRGTEAYGYTF.

This chain uses TRBV5-5 with TRBJ2-7; D remains ambiguous. Trimming cost V 0 bases and J 0 bases, with 4 bases left between them. Germline V gives CDR1 SGHKS, CDR2 YYEKEE (reference sequence). CDR3 length: 13 residues. The CDR3 bases are TGTGCCAGCAGCTTGGGACACTCCTACGAGCAGTACTTC. It codes for CASSLGHSYEQYF.

The gene calls are TRBV9 and TRBJ2-1; TRBD2 agrees at 10 bases. CDR1 is SGDLS, CDR2 YYNGEE, per germline. Trimming at V came to 4 bases and at J to 10 bases, leaving 14 bases not matched to a gene. The CDR3 consists of 16 residues. The CDR3 region has the DNA TGTGCCAGCAGCCCCGTCGGGCTAGCGGGGGTCGGGGAGCAGTTCTTC. This gives the protein CASSPVGLAGVGEQFF.

The chain carries TRBV5-1 and TRBJ1-5; D possibly corresponds to TRBD1 (5 bases). V gave up 0 bases and J gave up 15 bases, with 13 bases separating them. The CDR3 is 12 residues long. Germline V CDR1 and CDR2: SGHRS, YFSETQ. The CDR3 loop reads CASSLEAGPWHF. The CDR3 region has the DNA TGCGCCAGCAGCTTGGAGGCAGGGCCATGGCATTTT.

This chain links TRBV12-5 with TRBJ1-3, with D possibly being TRBD1 (5 bases). In germline, CDR1 is LGHNT, CDR2 FRNRAP. Between the trimmed V and J ends, which lost 6 bases and 0 bases, there was a span of 9 bases. The CDR3 has 14 residues. CDR3: CASGSTGSGNTIYF. CDR3 DNA: TGTGCTAGTGGATCTACAGGCTCTGGAAACACCATATATTTT.

The chain joins TRBV2 to TRBJ1-4; D possibly corresponds to TRBD1 (6 bases). V gave up 7 bases and J gave up 11 bases, with 20 bases separating them. Germline V gene lookup returns CDR1 SNHLY and CDR2 FYNNEI. The CDR3 runs 14 residues. The CDR3 sequence: CASTNENRVRKLFF. In nucleotides, the CDR3 is TGTGCCAGCACTAATGAGAACAGGGTGCGGAAACTGTTTTTT.

CDR3 coding DNA: TGTGCCAGTAGTATCTCAGCGGGGAGGTACAATGAGCAGTTCTTC. Protein: CASSISAGRYNEQFF. The rearrangement uses TRBV19 and TRBJ2-1, with 7 bases aligning to TRBD2. Germline V CDR1 and CDR2: LNHDA, SQIVND (reference sequence). The CDR3 sequence is 15 residues long. Unmatched junction bases numbered 6, after V lost 3 bases and J lost 4 bases.

The chain combines TRBV5-6 with TRBJ1-1; D might be TRBD1 (5 bases). This CDR3 comprises 13 residues. Per the germline V gene, CDR1 is SGHDT and CDR2 is YYEEEE. V shed 5 bases and J shed 1 base, with 9 bases lying between them. CDR3 sequence reads: CASRLRGNTEAFF. CDR3 DNA sequence: TGTGCCAGCAGGTTGAGGGGGAACACTGAAGCTTTCTTT.

The chain combines TRBV6-6 with TRBJ2-1; D gene unclear. Germline CDR1 reads MNHNY; CDR2 reads SVGAGI (reference sequence). The ends were cut back, 2 bases at V and 1 base at J, with 9 bases in the middle. This CDR3 is 15 amino acids long. CDR3 residues: CASSYGQVSYNEQFF. The CDR3 coding sequence is TGTGCCAGCAGTTACGGCCAGGTTTCCTACAATGAGCAGTTCTTC.

V and J are TRBV6-6 and TRBJ1-1, with D maybe TRBD1 (6 bases). Germline CDR1 and CDR2: MNHNY and SVGAGI (reference sequence). With 2 bases removed from V and 5 bases from J, the gap between germline ends came to 12 bases. The CDR3 has 14 residues. CDR3 loop: CASSYRQVLTEAFF. As DNA, the CDR3 is TGTGCCAGCAGTTACCGACAGGTCCTAACTGAAGCTTTCTTT.

This clone came up a few times. The chain carries TRBV7-9 and TRBJ2-3, with TRBD2 as a possible D gene (5 bases). The CDR3 is 16 amino acids. Germline V lookup: CDR1 SEHNR, CDR2 FQNEAQ (reference sequence). Trimming stripped 1 base from V and 5 bases from J, with 16 bases between. The CDR3 reads CASSLVGLANLDTQYF. The CDR3 nucleotides read TGTGCCAGCAGCTTAGTAGGACTGGCTAACTTAGATACGCAGTATTTT.

The chain's CDR3 is CATTTGSNTGELFF. The CDR3 DNA reads as TGTGCCACCACTACCGGGAGTAACACCGGGGAGCTGTTTTTT. This chain links TRBV10-3 with TRBJ2-2; TRBD2 might be the D (6 bases). Germline CDR1 reads ENHRY; CDR2 reads SYGVKD. Trimming left V 10 bases short and J 2 bases short, with 14 bases between. This CDR3 is 14 amino acids long.

The chain links TRBV19 to TRBJ1-2; D is perhaps TRBD1 (5 bases). V lost 3 bases and J 2 bases, leaving 10 bases between the germline ends. The germline gives CDR1 LNHDA, CDR2 SQIVND (reference sequence). The CDR3 runs 14 residues. The DNA for the CDR3 is TGTGCCAGTAGTATTTTTCAGGGAAACTATGGCTACACCTTC. Translating it yields CASSIFQGNYGYTF. The full variable domain, completed using reference TRBV19 and TRBJ1-2, is DGGITQSPKYLFRKEGQNVTLSCEQNLNHDAMYWYRQDPGQGLRLIYYSQIVNDFQKGDIAEGYSVSREKKESFPLTVTSAQKNPTAFYLCASSIFQGNYGYTFGSGTRLTVV.

The chain carries TRBV4-1 and TRBJ1-4; TRBD1 matches at 9 bases. The V gene end was trimmed by 3 bases and the J gene end by 6 bases; junction bases not matched to a gene: 5. The CDR3 spans 15 residues. CDR1 MGHRA and CDR2 YSYEKL come from the germline V gene. The CDR3 DNA reads TGCGCCAGCAGCCATCGACAGGGGGTTGATGAAAAACTGTTTTTT. The encoded protein is CASSHRQGVDEKLFF.

This chain's CDR3 is CASSSRRDTEAFF. DNA for the CDR3: TGTGCCAGCAGTTCGAGGAGGGACACTGAAGCTTTCTTT. The chain combines TRBV7-3 with TRBJ1-1, with D unclear. CDR1 and CDR2 from the germline V gene are SGHTA and FQGTGA. The CDR3 extends over 13 amino acids. V was clipped by 6 bases and J by 3 bases, with 11 bases between them.

The genes are TRBV27 and TRBJ2-6; D is uncertain. Germline V CDR1 and CDR2: MNHEY, SMNVEV (reference sequence). V lost 1 base to trimming and J lost 0 bases, with 7 bases between them. The CDR3 loop spans 16 amino acids. The DNA for the CDR3 is TGTGCCAGCAGTTTATACATTGGCTCTGGGGCCAACGTCCTGACTTTC. Translating it yields CASSLYIGSGANVLTF. Full variable domain (outside the CDR3, taken from reference TRBV27 and TRBJ2-6): EAQVTQNPRYLITVTGKKLTVTCSQNMNHEYMSWYRQDPGLGLRQIYYSMNVEVTDKGDVPEGYKVSRKEKRNFPLILESPSPNQTSLYFCASSLYIGSGANVLTFGAGSRLTVL.

The chain carries TRBV5-8 and TRBJ2-1, with TRBD2 as a possible D gene (7 bases). V was pared by 0 bases and J by 5 bases, with 12 bases between. The germline V gene encodes CDR1 SGHTS and CDR2 YDEGEE. The CDR3 loop spans 15 amino acids. DNA for the CDR3: TGTGCCAGCAGCTTGGAGGGGGGGGACCACAATGAGCAGTTCTTC. Protein sequence: CASSLEGGDHNEQFF.

The gene calls are TRBV25-1 and TRBJ2-5; D is uncertain. The germline V gene encodes CDR1 MGHDK and CDR2 SYGVNS. V was pared by 0 bases and J by 0 bases, with 8 bases between. This CDR3 has 15 amino acids. The CDR3 coding sequence is TGTGCCAGCAGTGAATATAACCTATACCAAGAGACCCAGTACTTC. Its protein product is CASSEYNLYQETQYF. The full variable domain, its missing parts supplied by reference TRBV25-1 and TRBJ2-5, is EADIYQTPRYLVIGTGKKITLECSQTMGHDKMYWYQQDPGMELHLIHYSYGVNSTEKGDLSSESTVSRIRTEHFPLTLESARPSHTSQYLCASSEYNLYQETQYFGPGTRLLVL.

CDR3 residues: CASSQLLRDPSEKLFF. The DNA for the CDR3 is TGTGCCAGCAGCCAGCTACTCAGGGATCCGAGTGAAAAACTGTTTTTT. The rearrangement joins TRBV4-2 to TRBJ1-4; tentatively, D is TRBD1 (5 bases). The ends were cut back, 3 bases at V and 7 bases at J, with 18 bases in the middle. Germline lookup yields CDR1 LGHNA and CDR2 YNFKEQ. The CDR3 contains 16 residues.

This chain uses TRBV19 with TRBJ2-7; D remains unclear. Germline-derived CDR1 and CDR2 are LNHDA and SQIVND (reference sequence). The ends were cut back, 6 bases at V and 4 bases at J, with 19 bases in the middle. The CDR3 spans 15 residues. The CDR3: CASRSTQAPFYEQYF. CDR3 nucleotide sequence: TGTGCCAGTAGGTCGACCCAGGCTCCATTTTACGAGCAGTACTTC.

There are a few counts of this clone. The V call is TRBV5-5, the J call TRBJ1-4, with D uncertain. Germline CDR1 reads SGHKS; CDR2 reads YYEKEE (reference sequence). Trimming cost V 4 bases and J 3 bases, with 10 bases left between them. This CDR3 comprises 14 residues. This CDR3 is CASSPLPANEKLFF. In DNA, the CDR3 is TGTGCCAGCAGCCCCCTTCCGGCTAATGAAAAACTGTTTTTT.

The rearrangement joins TRBV5-6 to TRBJ1-1, with D uncertain. V lost 0 bases to trimming and J lost 5 bases, with 14 bases between them. Germline V gene data show CDR1 as SGHDT and CDR2 as YYEEEE. CDR3 size: 15 residues. In DNA form, the CDR3 reads TGTGCCAGCAGCTTGGCCGACCGGTCGGGGACTGAAGCTTTCTTT. This translates into CASSLADRSGTEAFF.

The V and J genes are TRBV5-1 and TRBJ1-1; D is perhaps TRBD1 (6 bases). The germline CDR1 and CDR2 sequences are SGHRS and YFSETQ. The CDR3 runs to 15 residues. Trimming pared 3 bases from V and 1 base from J, leaving 13 bases between. The CDR3 loop is CASSSRQVSNTEAFF. Written as DNA, the CDR3 is TGCGCCAGCAGCTCCCGACAGGTCTCGAACACTGAAGCTTTCTTT.

The rearrangement uses TRBV2 and TRBJ1-6, with TRBD1 identical over 9 bases. This CDR3 is 16 amino acids long. Germline V lookup: CDR1 SNHLY, CDR2 FYNNEI. The ends lost 3 bases at V and 6 bases at J; junction bases unmatched: 6. The CDR3: CASSDQQGALNSPLHF. In DNA, the CDR3 is TGTGCCAGCAGTGATCAACAGGGGGCTCTTAATTCACCCCTCCACTTT.